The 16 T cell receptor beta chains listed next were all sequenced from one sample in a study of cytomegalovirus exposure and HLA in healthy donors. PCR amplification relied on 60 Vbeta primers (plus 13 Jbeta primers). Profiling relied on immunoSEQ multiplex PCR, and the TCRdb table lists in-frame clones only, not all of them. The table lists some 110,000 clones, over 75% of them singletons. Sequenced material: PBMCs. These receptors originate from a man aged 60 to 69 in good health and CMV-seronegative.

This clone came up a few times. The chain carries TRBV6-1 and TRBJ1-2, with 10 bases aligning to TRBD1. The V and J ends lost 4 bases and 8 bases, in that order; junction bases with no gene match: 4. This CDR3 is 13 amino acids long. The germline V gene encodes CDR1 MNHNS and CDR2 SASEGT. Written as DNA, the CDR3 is TGTGCCAGCAGTGGGGACAGGGGAATAGGCTACACCTTC. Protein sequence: CASSGDRGIGYTF.

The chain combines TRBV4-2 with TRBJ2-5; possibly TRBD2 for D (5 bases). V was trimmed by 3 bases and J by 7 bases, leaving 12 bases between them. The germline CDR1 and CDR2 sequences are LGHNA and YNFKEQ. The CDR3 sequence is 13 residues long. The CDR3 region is CASSQTDEGTQYF. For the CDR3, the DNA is TGTGCCAGCAGCCAGACGGACGAGGGGACCCAGTACTTC.

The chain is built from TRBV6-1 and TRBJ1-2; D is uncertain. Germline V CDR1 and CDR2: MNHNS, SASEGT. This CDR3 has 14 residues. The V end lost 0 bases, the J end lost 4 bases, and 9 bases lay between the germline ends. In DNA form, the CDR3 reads TGTGCCAGCAGTGAAGCCGGGTCAGCCTATGGCTACACCTTC. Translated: CASSEAGSAYGYTF.

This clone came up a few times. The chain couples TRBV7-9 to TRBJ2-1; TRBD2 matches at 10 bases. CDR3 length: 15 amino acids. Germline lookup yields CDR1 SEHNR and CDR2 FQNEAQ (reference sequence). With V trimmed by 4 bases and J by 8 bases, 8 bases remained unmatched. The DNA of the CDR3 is TGTGCCAGCAGCTCTGGAGCGGGGGGGCTCCATGAGCAGTTCTTC. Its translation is CASSSGAGGLHEQFF.

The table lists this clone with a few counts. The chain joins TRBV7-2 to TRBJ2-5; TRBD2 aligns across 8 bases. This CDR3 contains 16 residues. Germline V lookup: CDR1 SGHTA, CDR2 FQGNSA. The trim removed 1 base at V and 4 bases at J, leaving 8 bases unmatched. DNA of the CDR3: TGTGCCAGCAGCTTAGTCTTAGCGGGGTCCATAGAGACCCAGTACTTC. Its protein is CASSLVLAGSIETQYF.

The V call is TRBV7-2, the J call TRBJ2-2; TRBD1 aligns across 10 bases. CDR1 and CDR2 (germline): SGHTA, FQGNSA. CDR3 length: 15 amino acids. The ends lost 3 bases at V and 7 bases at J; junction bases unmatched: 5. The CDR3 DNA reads TGTGCCAGCAGCTTTTGGACAGGGGGAGGCGGGGAGCTGTTTTTT. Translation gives CASSFWTGGGGELFF. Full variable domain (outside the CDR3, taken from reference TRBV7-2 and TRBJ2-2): GAGVSQSPSNKVTEKGKDVELRCDPISGHTALYWYRQSLGQGLEFLIYFQGNSAPDKSGLPSDRFSAERTGGSVSTLTIQRTQQEDSAVYLCASSFWTGGGGELFFGEGSRLTVL.

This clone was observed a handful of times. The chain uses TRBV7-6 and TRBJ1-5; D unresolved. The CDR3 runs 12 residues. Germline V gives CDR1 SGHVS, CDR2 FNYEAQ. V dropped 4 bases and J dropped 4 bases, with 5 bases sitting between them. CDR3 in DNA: TGTGCCAGCAGCTCGGGGAATCAGCCCCAGCATTTT. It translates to CASSSGNQPQHF.

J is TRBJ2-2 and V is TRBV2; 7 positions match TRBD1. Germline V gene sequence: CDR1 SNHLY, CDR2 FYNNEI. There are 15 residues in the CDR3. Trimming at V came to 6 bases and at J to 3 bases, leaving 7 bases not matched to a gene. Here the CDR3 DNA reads TGTGCCAGCAGGAAAACCGGGACAGACACCGGGGAGCTGTTTTTT. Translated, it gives CASRKTGTDTGELFF.

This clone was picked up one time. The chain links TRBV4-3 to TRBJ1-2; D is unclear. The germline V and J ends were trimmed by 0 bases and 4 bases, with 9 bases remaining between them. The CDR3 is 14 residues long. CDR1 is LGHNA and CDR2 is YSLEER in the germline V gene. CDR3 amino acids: CASSQDRGSYGYTF. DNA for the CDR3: TGCGCCAGCAGCCAAGATCGAGGGAGCTATGGCTACACCTTC.

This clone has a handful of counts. The CDR3 loop reads CASSPRAPQGYNQPQHF. The DNA for the CDR3 is TGCGCCAGCAGCCCCCGAGCCCCGCAGGGATACAATCAGCCCCAGCATTTT. This chain uses TRBV4-1 with TRBJ1-5, with D perhaps matching TRBD1 (5 bases). Trimming removed 4 bases at V and 3 bases at J, with 19 bases between. Looked up from germline, CDR1 is MGHRA and CDR2 is YSYEKL. This CDR3 has 17 amino acids.

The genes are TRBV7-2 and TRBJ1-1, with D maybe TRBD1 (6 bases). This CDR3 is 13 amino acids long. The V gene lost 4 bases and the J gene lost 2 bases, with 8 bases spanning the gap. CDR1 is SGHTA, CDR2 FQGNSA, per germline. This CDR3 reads CASSWDINTEAFF. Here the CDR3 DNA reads TGTGCCAGCAGCTGGGACATCAACACTGAAGCTTTCTTT.

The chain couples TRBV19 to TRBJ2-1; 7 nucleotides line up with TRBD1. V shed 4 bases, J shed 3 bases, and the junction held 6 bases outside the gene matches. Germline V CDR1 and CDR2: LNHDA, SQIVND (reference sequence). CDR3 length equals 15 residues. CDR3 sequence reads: CASSTGQASYNEQFF. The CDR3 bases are TGTGCCAGTAGTACCGGACAGGCAAGCTACAATGAGCAGTTCTTC.

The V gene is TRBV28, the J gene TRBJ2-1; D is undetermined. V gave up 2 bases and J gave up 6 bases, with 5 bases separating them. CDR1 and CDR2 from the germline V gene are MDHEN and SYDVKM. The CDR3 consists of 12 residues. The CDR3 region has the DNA TGTGCCAGCAGTTTAGTTCGCAATGAGCAGTTCTTC. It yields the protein CASSLVRNEQFF. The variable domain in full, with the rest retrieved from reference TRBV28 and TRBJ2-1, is DVKVTQSSRYLVKRTGEKVFLECVQDMDHENMFWYRQDPGLGLRLIYFSYDVKMKEKGDIPEGYSVSREKKERFSLILESASTNQTSMYLCASSLVRNEQFFGPGTRLTVL.

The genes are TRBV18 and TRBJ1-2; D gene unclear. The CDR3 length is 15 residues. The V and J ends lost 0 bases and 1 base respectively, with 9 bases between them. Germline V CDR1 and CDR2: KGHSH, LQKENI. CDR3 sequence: CASSPPRNLNYGYTF. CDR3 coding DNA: TGTGCCAGCTCACCACCGAGGAACCTTAACTATGGCTACACCTTC.

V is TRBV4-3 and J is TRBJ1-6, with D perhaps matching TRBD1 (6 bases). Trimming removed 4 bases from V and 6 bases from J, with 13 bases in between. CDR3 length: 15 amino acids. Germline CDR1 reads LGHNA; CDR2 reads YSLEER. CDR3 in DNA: TGCGCCAGCAGCCGGGGGGGCCAATTTAATTCACCCCTCCACTTT. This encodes CASSRGGQFNSPLHF.

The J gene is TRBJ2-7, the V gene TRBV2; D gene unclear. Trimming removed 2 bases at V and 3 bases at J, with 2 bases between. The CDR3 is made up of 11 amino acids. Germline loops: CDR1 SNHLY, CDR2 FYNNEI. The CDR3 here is CASSEYYEQYV. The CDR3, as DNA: TGTGCCAGCAGTGAATACTACGAGCAGTACGTC.